These T cell receptor beta chains were read from a single sample in a study of T cell repertoires in aging, cancer and after chemotherapy. In TCRdb, the multiplex PCR reads were re-called with MiXCR into one record per CDR3 protein. The repertoire holds just over 400 distinct CDR3 sequences, about a quarter seen once, with over 30% in the top ten. The sample comprised blood. These receptors came from a human donor with a solid tumor. Both conserved end residues are part of each CDR3. A D gene is named only where the DNA matches it firmly. Size tells how often a clone was seen (once, few, many) or the class of an expanded clone, and some rows leave it out.

v_gene	j_gene	d_gene	abundance	CDR3aa	CDR3nt
TRBV6-5	TRBJ2-3	TRBD1	NA	CASSYEGAQADTQYF	TGTGCCAGCAGTTACGAGGGGGCGCAGGCAGATACGCAGTATTTT
TRBV2	TRBJ1-5	TRBD1	few	CASSATGTRNQPQHF	TGTGCCAGCAGTGCGACAGGGACGCGCAATCAGCCCCAGCATTTT
TRBV14	TRBJ2-1	TRBD2	large	CASSQVKSGTWFF	TGTGCCAGCAGCCAAGTGAAGAGCGGGACGTGGTTCTTC
TRBV11-2	TRBJ2-5	TRBD1	NA	CASSGQGEKTQYF	TGTGCCAGCAGCGGACAGGGGGAAAAGACCCAGTACTTC
TRBV6-5	TRBJ1-5	TRBD1	NA	CASRLGTAYSNQPQHF	TGTGCCAGCAGACTCGGGACAGCCTATAGCAATCAGCCCCAGCATTTT
TRBV6-5	TRBJ1-1	NA	large	CASSYSIWDGTEAFF	TGTGCCAGCAGTTACTCTATTTGGGATGGCACTGAAGCTTTCTTT
TRBV15	TRBJ2-3	TRBD1	hyperexpanded	CATSRGDRVVGTDTQYF	TGTGCCACCAGCAGGGGGGACAGGGTCGTCGGGACAGATACGCAGTATTTT
TRBV20-1	TRBJ1-4	NA	large	CSASLGPNEKLFF	TGCAGTGCTTCCCTCGGGCCTAATGAAAAACTGTTTTTT
TRBV27	TRBJ2-5	TRBD1	once	CASGTGGGETQYF	TGTGCCAGCGGGACAGGGGGAGGAGAGACCCAGTACTTC
TRBV18	TRBJ1-1	NA	large	CASSLGGDTEAFF	TGTGCCAGCTCCCTCGGGGGCGACACTGAAGCTTTCTTT
TRBV20-1	TRBJ2-7	NA	medium-sized	CSARHPAPGLYEQYF	TGCAGTGCTAGACACCCCGCTCCGGGTTTATACGAGCAGTACTTC
TRBV9	TRBJ2-2	NA	NA	CASSVVGTGELFF	TGTGCCAGCAGCGTAGTTGGCACCGGGGAGCTGTTTTTT
TRBV12-3/TRBV12-4	TRBJ2-2	NA	large	CASSRKATGELFF	TGTGCCAGCAGCCGGAAGGCCACCGGGGAGCTGTTTTTT
TRBV6-1	TRBJ2-5	TRBD1	NA	CASSQLGQGEKTQYF	TGTGCCAGCAGTCAACTGGGACAGGGGGAAAAGACCCAGTACTTC
TRBV19	TRBJ2-3	TRBD2	NA	CASSEYPGLAGGLLRTDTQYF	TGTGCCAGTAGTGAGTATCCGGGACTAGCGGGAGGGCTACTCCGGACAGATACGCAGTATTTT
TRBV29-1	TRBJ2-3	NA	hyperexpanded	CSVEVGWGARKDTQYF	TGCAGCGTTGAAGTGGGGTGGGGGGCGCGGAAAGATACGCAGTATTTT
TRBV6-4	TRBJ2-2	NA	large	CASSNRVTGELFF	TGTGCCAGCAGCAACAGGGTAACCGGGGAGCTGTTTTTT
TRBV20-1	TRBJ1-2	NA	large	CSASGGGAGYGYTF	TGCAGTGCTAGTGGTGGGGGCGCAGGGTATGGCTACACCTTC
TRBV20-1	TRBJ2-6	TRBD2	NA	CRTRLAGASGANVLTF	TGCAGAACCAGACTAGCGGGGGCCTCTGGGGCCAACGTCCTGACTTTC
TRBV6-1	TRBJ2-1	TRBD1	NA	CASSEGDRGEQFF	TGTGCCAGCAGTGAAGGGGACAGGGGCGAGCAGTTCTTC
TRBV6-5	TRBJ2-1	NA	NA	CASSYRDSSIYLCSAVGQYNEQFF	NA
TRBV6-2/TRBV6-3	TRBJ1-5	NA	large	CASSYSRQGGKGSNQPQHF	TGTGCCAGCAGTTACTCGAGGCAGGGAGGGAAGGGTAGCAATCAGCCCCAGCATTTT
TRBV6-5	TRBJ2-1	TRBD1	hyperexpanded	CASSYRDSSYNEQFF	TGTGCCAGCAGTTACCGGGACAGCAGCTACAATGAGCAGTTCTTC
TRBV24-1	TRBJ1-2	NA	large	CATSGDPFNYGYTF	TGTGCCACCAGTGGTGACCCCTTTAACTATGGCTACACCTTC
TRBV11-2	TRBJ2-1	NA	hyperexpanded	CASSLEVGHEQFF	TGTGCCAGCAGCTTAGAAGTCGGGCATGAGCAGTTCTTC
TRBV4-1	TRBJ2-3	NA	NA	CTSINRITSTDTQYF	TGCACCAGCATCAATAGGATAACTAGCACAGATACGCAGTATTTT
TRBV27	TRBJ1-4	TRBD1	large	CASGAPGQGDEKLFF	TGTGCCAGCGGGGCCCCGGGACAGGGCGATGAAAAACTGTTTTTT
TRBV27	TRBJ2-1	TRBD2	hyperexpanded	CASTTSGSGASYNEQFF	TGTGCCAGCACGACTAGCGGGAGTGGGGCCTCCTACAATGAGCAGTTCTTC
TRBV6-2/TRBV6-3	TRBJ1-1	TRBD1	large	CASSYSMWDRGRDEAFF	TGTGCCAGCAGTTACTCGATGTGGGACAGGGGGCGAGATGAAGCTTTCTTT
TRBV11-1	TRBJ2-7	NA	NA	CASSKGGEQYF	TGTGCCAGCAGCAAGGGGGGGGAGCAGTACTTC
TRBV28	TRBJ2-3	NA	medium-sized	CASSSGGPSTDTQYF	TGTGCCAGCAGCTCAGGGGGGCCTAGCACAGATACGCAGTATTTT
TRBV5-1	TRBJ1-4	NA	medium-sized	CASSPGGSSNEKLFF	TGCGCCAGCAGCCCGGGGGGTTCGTCTAATGAAAAACTGTTTTTT
TRBV5-6	TRBJ2-2	NA	large	CASRGRRTGELFF	TGTGCCAGCAGGGGGCGCCGAACCGGGGAGCTGTTTTTT
TRBV6-1	TRBJ1-4	NA	large	CASTLDGTPAAKLFF	TGTGCCAGCACCCTAGATGGGACACCGGCGGCTAAACTGTTTTTT
TRBV6-5	TRBJ1-4	NA	NA	CASSQGWNSNEKLFF	TGTGCCAGCAGTCAGGGATGGAATTCTAATGAAAAACTGTTTTTT
TRBV11-2	TRBJ2-1	TRBD2	large	CASKSGRAFNEQFF	TGTGCCAGTAAGAGCGGGAGGGCCTTCAATGAGCAGTTCTTC
TRBV24-1	TRBJ1-2	NA	medium-sized	CATSSGYGYTF	TGTGCCACCAGTTCAGGGTATGGCTACACCTTC
TRBV12-3/TRBV12-4	TRBJ2-1	TRBD2	large	CASSLASGGPSSYNEQFF	TGTGCCAGCAGTTTAGCTAGCGGGGGCCCGAGCTCCTACAATGAGCAGTTCTTC
TRBV5-4	TRBJ2-2	TRBD2	large	CASSLEGLAGAGELFF	TGTGCCAGCAGCTTGGAGGGACTAGCGGGAGCCGGGGAGCTGTTTTTT
TRBV27	TRBJ2-5	NA	large	CASSRKYQETQYF	TGTGCCAGCAGTCGAAAGTACCAAGAGACCCAGTACTTC
TRBV5-5	TRBJ2-3	NA	NA	CASSLGGTPDTQYF	TGTGCCAGCAGCTTGGGCGGGACGCCAGATACGCAGTATTTT
TRBV20-1	TRBJ1-1	NA	medium-sized	CSAKDWETEAFF	TGCAGTGCTAAAGACTGGGAAACTGAAGCTTTCTTT
TRBV5-4	TRBJ2-3	NA	large	CASSSTATDTQYF	TGTGCCAGCAGCTCGACGGCAACAGATACGCAGTATTTT
TRBV5-5	TRBJ2-2	TRBD2	NA	CASSLEGLAEDTGELFF	TGTGCCAGCAGCTTGGAGGGACTAGCGGAGGACACCGGGGAGCTGTTTTTT
TRBV7-9	TRBJ2-5	TRBD2	medium-sized	CASSLVTGGDKVTQYF	TGTGCCAGCAGCTTAGTAACGGGAGGCGATAAGGTGACCCAGTACTTC
TRBV27	TRBJ2-1	NA	large	CASSLNYYNEQFF	TGTGCCAGCAGTTTAAACTACTACAATGAGCAGTTCTTC
TRBV28	TRBJ2-7	TRBD2	medium-sized	CASNPQGLAGPSYEQYF	TGTGCCAGCAATCCCCAGGGGCTAGCGGGACCTTCCTACGAGCAGTACTTC
TRBV12-3/TRBV12-4	TRBJ1-2	NA	medium-sized	CASSFGEGYGYTF	TGTGCCAGCAGTTTCGGGGAGGGATATGGCTACACCTTC
TRBV6-6	TRBJ2-3	NA	large	CASSFPGGDSTDTQYF	TGTGCCAGCAGTTTTCCGGGCGGGGACTCCACAGATACGCAGTATTTT
TRBV24-1	TRBJ1-1	TRBD1	large	CATSGQGGGTEAFF	TGTGCCACCAGTGGACAGGGTGGGGGCACTGAAGCTTTCTTT
TRBV19	TRBJ2-2	TRBD1	few	CASSRDRVSTGELFF	TGTGCCAGTTCCCGGGACAGGGTTAGCACCGGGGAGCTGTTTTTT
TRBV9	TRBJ1-3	NA	NA	CASSPSPKKLGNTIYF	TGTGCCAGCAGCCCATCACCCAAGAAGCTTGGAAACACCATATATTTT
TRBV6-4	TRBJ2-2	NA	NA	CDSIEKGVTGELFF	TGTGACAGCATTGAGAAGGGAGTAACCGGGGAGCTGTTTTTT
TRBV10-1	TRBJ1-3	NA	medium-sized	CASSESSGASGNTIYF	TGCGCCAGCAGTGAGTCTTCAGGGGCTTCGGGAAACACCATATATTTT